This TCR beta chain is from a study of cytomegalovirus exposure and HLA in healthy donors (dated by TCRdb to 2016 to 2017). The study in broad terms: In an earlier analysis of 450 to 750 of the donors, roughly 300 Gb of sequence data and 120 million or so unique TCR beta sequences from 150 million to 200 million T cells were reported. An early release covering around 630 HLA-typed donors comprised approximately 290 gigabases of sequencing data and around 80 million unique TCR sequences. Among the roughly 400 genotyped donors, about 83% belonged to the genetic ancestry cluster associated with self-reported Caucasian donors. The study was designed to test whether signatures of past pathogen exposure could be identified by cataloging public T cell receptors. The T cell repertoires of under 750 subjects were profiled by immunosequencing and related to cytomegalovirus serostatus. A separate validation cohort of 100 to 150 different subjects was used in addition to the 666-subject first cohort. High-throughput TCR immunosequencing, statistical association of individual TCRs with disease status, and machine learning were combined to predict cytomegalovirus infection status. A later analysis re-examined previously published TCR beta repertoires from hundreds of donors and added high-resolution HLA genotyping to investigate patterns of TCR occurrence. The later analysis used no new phenotypic data to find candidate immune exposures, relying instead on TCR beta sequences and their occurrence across donors. An earlier analysis of 587 of the donors used high-throughput TCR beta sequencing to judge whether each TCR beta V gene segment behaved as functional or pseudogenic. Alongside the repertoire data, information on donor age, sex, ethnicity and CMV serostatus was compiled. A later genetic analysis used genome-wide SNP genotypes for about 65% of the 666 donors, treating that subset as a discovery cohort. All discovery cohort repertoires had been generated on a single sequencing platform. Class I and class II HLA loci were covered by the typing at four-digit resolution. The number of donors typed differed by locus, with roughly 629-640 for A, B, C, DRB1 and DQB1, over 500 for DQA1, 600 to 610 for DPA1, and 472 for DPB1. Five DR-DQ haplotypes were treated as single units for association and clustering because of strong linkage in the cohort. Among roughly 400 genotyped donors of the cohort, an average of about 240,000 unique TCR beta nucleotide sequences were sequenced per donor, around a sixth of them non-productive.

The method was the immunoSEQ multiplex PCR assay. For the multiplex PCR, a mixture combining 60 forward primers for TCR Vbeta segments and 13 reverse primers for TCR Jbeta segments was used. The CDR3 region of rearranged TCR beta genes was amplified from genomic DNA by a multiplex PCR assay. Amplified TCR beta libraries were sequenced as 87-base-pair reads on the Illumina HiSeq System. The original pipeline was this. In a later analysis, some 80 million unique TCR beta chains were counted across the 500 to 700 repertoires, and roughly 11 million of these chains were shared by at least two donors. To remove PCR and sequencing errors, raw reads were error-corrected and collapsed into unique sequences using a nearest-neighbor algorithm that merged closely related sequences. To assign V, D and J gene segments, CDR3 sequences were aligned to IMGT reference sequences. For a sequence to be retained, at least a six-nucleotide match to both a V gene segment and a J gene segment was required. A rearrangement was called productive if the CDR3 had no stop codons and remained in frame with V and J, and every other rearrangement was called non-productive. Following IMGT convention, CDR3 was defined as the stretch from the second conserved V-encoded cysteine to the conserved J-encoded phenylalanine. The earlier analysis of fewer than 750 of the donors excluded sequences that lacked an unambiguous match to a single V gene segment. In an earlier analysis of approximately 550 of the donors, V segments were called functional above 56.7% productive rearrangements and were called segregating when the between-donor standard deviation exceeded 5%. A statistical classification framework was built for diagnosing cytomegalovirus status from the catalog of TCR beta chain sequences. In a later analysis, TCR nucleotide sequences were compared against IMGT/GENE-DB human TR gene sequences so that V and J genes could be assigned. Using the TCRdist pipeline, a later analysis assigned CDR3 sequences along with most-parsimonious VDJ recombination scenarios. In a later analysis, each TCR beta chain was defined by its CDR3 amino acid sequence together with its V-gene family, and reads without a unique V-gene family were excluded. To address suspected cross-contamination and a sequencing artifact, a later analysis removed around 600 highly shared, low-generation-probability nucleotide sequences. For each public chain, a later analysis derived a clonal expansion index from normalized ranks of inferred template counts within each repertoire. A later analysis computed generation probabilities with a VDJ recombination model fitted to out-of-frame rearrangements, and checked the results against IGoR. In a later analysis, TCR-TCR, TCR-HLA and TCR-CMV co-occurrence was scored with hypergeometric tests, and a repertoire-size bias correction was applied to TCR pairs. False discovery rates were estimated in a later analysis by permuting HLA or CMV assignments 20 times. A later analysis grouped co-occurring TCRs with DBSCAN, adding TCRdist sequence similarity when clustering within HLA-allele-positive subsets. Repertoires with fewer than 30,000 or more than 120,000 public chains were left out of co-occurrence clustering, as were several repertoires with anomalous nucleotide sharing. Here the immuneACCESS table is served through TCRdb, limited to in-frame sequences with V and J called. Missing clones are a known gap in these copies; in checked studies unresolved V genes cover under half, and the rest lacks a known reason. D and trimming come from the DNA, and the V and J calls and clone size come from that table. The sample profile shows some 130,000 clones; approximately 81% of them were found once. About 0.71% of the sample is taken by the ten largest.

The table lists this clone with a count of one. Its antigen has not been determined. Base-call qualities are not available, and no considerably larger clone is one nucleotide away. Between the V and J ends, shortened by 7 bases and 0 bases respectively, the junction contains 8 bases. The cysteine opens and the phenylalanine closes a CDR3 of 12 amino acids. Here the CDR3 DNA is all that survives: 36 bases in frame from base 1. CDR1 and CDR2, per the germline V gene, are SGHTS and YDEGEE. Broad study findings and their caveats: The classifier was reported to diagnose cytomegalovirus status with high specificity and sensitivity in both the original cohort and the validation cohort. According to a later analysis, parvovirus B19, influenza, CMV and Epstein-Barr virus appeared linked to several top co-occurrence clusters. In a later analysis, TCR association rates were found to vary across HLA loci, with the most associated TCRs seen for DRB1 alleles and the fewest for HLA-C alleles. The authors suggested that the approach could potentially be generalized to other disease states and immunological phenotypes. A later analysis associated about 17,000 TCR beta sequences with specific HLA alleles at a false discovery rate of 0.05. In a later genetic analysis, a missense DCLRE1C variant was associated with V-gene and J-gene trimming of TCR beta chains, and the association was replicated in an independent cohort. Some IMGT-functional V segments, including TRBV6-2 and TRBV6-3, could not be distinguished by the 87-base-pair reads and were therefore excluded. When HLA alleles, especially DR and DQ, strongly co-occurred, TCR associations were difficult to assign to individual alleles. A cluster of highly shared sequence variants was judged likely to be a technical artifact of the sequencing pipeline. A total of 150 or so TCR beta chains were listed by the study as associated with cytomegalovirus. The only immune exposure information available for the cohort was CMV serostatus. The presence/absence analyses assumed that sequencing depth was roughly uniform across donors, and that assumption may not be true. Because HLA typing was unavailable for some donors at each locus, only the typed subset was used in association tests. An earlier analysis of approximately 590 of the donors showed that most TCR beta V segments appeared in productive rearrangements either about 87% or about 30% of the time, which broadly matched IMGT annotations. Only TCR beta chains were sequenced in this cohort, and the absence of alpha or paired-chain data limited detectable features. A later analysis found that HLA-associated TCR beta chains were more clonally expanded and had lower generation probabilities than equally common non-associated chains. In a later analysis, most CMV-associated TCR beta chains were found to appear HLA-restricted, with HLA associations seemingly driven largely by CMV exposure. A further reported finding was that TCR beta sequences accurately predicted the HLA-A and HLA-B alleles for most subjects in the first cohort. In vitro tests confirmed that a few of the cytomegalovirus-associated TCR beta chains recognize cytomegalovirus antigens. Most TCR sequences were seen in very few donors, while some public TCRs were found in many individuals. The earlier analysis of about 600 of the donors excluded seventeen rarely observed V segments, including chromosome 9 orphons, because counts were too low. Linkage disequilibrium might explain the correlated functional status among segregating V segments, but an unknown experimental factor could not be ruled out. According to a later genetic analysis, donors in an Asian-associated ancestry cluster had fewer N-insertions in productive TCRs than the approximately 650-donor mean.

In total, 500 to 700 healthy bone marrow donors made up the cohort. At the time of sampling, every cohort member was nominally healthy, though immune exposures that went unrecorded were likely present. The donor was CMV seronegative and belonged to the group of over 350 seronegative cohort members. A peripheral blood sample was collected from each donor, and TCR beta sequencing was performed on peripheral blood mononuclear cells. Genomic DNA was extracted from the blood cell samples with the Qiagen DNeasy Blood Extraction Kit. The sequence was collected from a man aged 18 to 29 in good health and CMV-seronegative. Material: PBMCs. This sequence uses TRBV5-8 and TRBJ2-7; no D gene can be assigned with confidence. The CDR3 reads CASEILSYEQYF. The sequence in DNA is TGTGCCAGCGAAATACTCTCCTACGAGCAGTACTTC.